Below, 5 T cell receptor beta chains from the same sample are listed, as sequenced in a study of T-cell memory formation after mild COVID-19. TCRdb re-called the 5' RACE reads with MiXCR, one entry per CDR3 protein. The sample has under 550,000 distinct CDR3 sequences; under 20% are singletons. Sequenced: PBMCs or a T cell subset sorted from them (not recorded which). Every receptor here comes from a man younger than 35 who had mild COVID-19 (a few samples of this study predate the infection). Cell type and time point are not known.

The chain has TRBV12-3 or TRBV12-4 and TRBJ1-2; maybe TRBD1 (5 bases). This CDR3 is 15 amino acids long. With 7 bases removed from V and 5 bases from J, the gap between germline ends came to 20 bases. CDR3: CASTPATVRGYGYTF. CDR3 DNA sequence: TGTGCCAGCACCCCAGCCACCGTTAGGGGATATGGCTACACCTTC.

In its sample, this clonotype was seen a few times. Here the CDR3 reads CASSWDGNTIYF. As DNA, the CDR3 is TGCGCCAGCAGCTGGGACGGGAACACCATATATTTT. This chain connects TRBV5-1 to TRBJ1-3; the D gene is possibly TRBD1 (5 bases). The V and J ends lost 3 bases and 7 bases respectively, with 8 bases between them. Germline values: CDR1 SGHRS, CDR2 YFSETQ. CDR3 length: 12 amino acids.

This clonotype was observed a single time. CDR3 sequence: CASSLAPRGGDTQYF. CDR3 DNA: TGTGCCAGCAGCTTAGCGCCACGGGGGGGCGATACGCAGTATTTT. The rearrangement joins TRBV7-8 to TRBJ2-3, with TRBD2 matching over 8 bases. The CDR3 spans 15 residues. CDR1 SGHVS and CDR2 FQNEAQ come from the germline V gene. V lost 0 bases and J lost 6; bases outside the gene matches: 5. The full variable domain, rest sourced from reference TRBV7-8 and TRBJ2-3, is GAGVSQSPRYKVAKRGQDVALRCDPISGHVSLFWYQQALGQGPEFLTYFQNEAQLDKSGLPSDRFFAERPEGSVSTLKIQRTQQEDSAVYLCASSLAPRGGDTQYFGPGTRLTVL.

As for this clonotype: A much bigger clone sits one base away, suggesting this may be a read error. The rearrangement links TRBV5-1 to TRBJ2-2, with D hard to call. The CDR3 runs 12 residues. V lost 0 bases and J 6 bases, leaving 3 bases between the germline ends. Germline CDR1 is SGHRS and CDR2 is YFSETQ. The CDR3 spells CASSLDPGELFF. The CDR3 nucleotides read TGCGCCAGCAGCTTGGATCCCGGGGAGCTGTTTTTT.

The CDR3 coding sequence is TGTGCCAGCAGCCGGGTAGCGGGGGCTGAGCAGTTCTTC. Translating gives CASSRVAGAEQFF. J is TRBJ2-1 and V is TRBV3-1; 9 positions agree with TRBD2. The CDR3 runs 13 residues. V shed 4 bases, J shed 9 bases, and the junction held 4 bases outside the gene matches. Germline CDR1 LGHDT, CDR2 YNNKEL (reference sequence).